The 11 T cell receptor beta chains reported below all come from one sample, sequenced in a study of blood T cell repertoires in COVID-19. TCRdb's table, derived via immunoSEQ multiplex PCR, lists solely in-frame clones and lacks some. The table includes approximately 79,000 clones, 80% to 90% detected once. The specimen was peripheral blood. These receptors all come from a woman aged 50 to 60 with acute or convalescent COVID-19.

The chain is built from TRBV7-8 and TRBJ1-1, with 7 bases matching TRBD1. Germline CDR1 and CDR2: SGHVS and FQNEAQ. This CDR3 contains 14 residues. V shed 6 bases, J shed 8 bases, and the junction held 12 bases outside the gene matches. CDR3 bases: TGTGCCAGCAGTCTCTTTCCGGGACAGCCCGAAGCTTTCTTT. It yields the protein CASSLFPGQPEAFF.

The chain is built from TRBV5-1 and TRBJ2-5; D might be TRBD1 (6 bases). The CDR3 has 16 residues. Germline V gene sequence: CDR1 SGHRS, CDR2 YFSETQ. Deletions cut 0 bases from V and 4 bases from J, with 16 bases between. The CDR3 sequence is CASSLGATGQGETQYF. The CDR3 DNA is TGCGCCAGCAGCTTGGGAGCCACGGGACAAGGAGAGACCCAGTACTTC.

The J gene is TRBJ1-2, the V gene TRBV28, with TRBD1 matching over 11 bases. With V trimmed by 5 bases and J by 6 bases, 14 bases remained unmatched. CDR1 MDHEN and CDR2 SYDVKM come from the germline V gene. The length of the CDR3 is 17 residues. CDR3 loop: CASSLTTGQGDIHGYTF. The CDR3 nucleotides are TGTGCCAGCAGTCTCACGACGGGACAGGGGGATATCCATGGCTACACCTTC.

In its sample, this clone was seen a few times. Different DNA sequences within this sample yield the same CDR3. This chain uses TRBV9 with TRBJ2-3; D call uncertain. Looked up from germline, CDR1 is SGDLS and CDR2 is YYNGEE. V dropped 3 bases and J dropped 2 bases, with 4 bases sitting between them. The CDR3 contains 12 residues. The DNA of the CDR3 is TGTGCCAGCAGCGCCTCCACAGATACGCAGTATTTT. Its protein is CASSASTDTQYF.

The genes are TRBV27 and TRBJ1-1; D is perhaps TRBD1 (6 bases). CDR1 and CDR2 from the germline V gene are MNHEY and SMNVEV (reference sequence). The CDR3 extends over 13 amino acids. V was trimmed by 9 bases and J by 2 bases, leaving 13 bases between them. For the CDR3, the DNA is TGTGCCAGTCTCGGACAGCCAAACACTGAAGCTTTCTTT. The encoded protein is CASLGQPNTEAFF.

In this sample, this clone turned up a few times. The V and J genes are TRBV6-5 and TRBJ1-5; no reliable D call. This CDR3 spans 13 amino acids. Germline V lookup: CDR1 MNHEY, CDR2 SVGAGI. Deletions cut 6 bases from V and 5 bases from J, with 11 bases between. The CDR3 loop reads CASSLEGDQPQHF. CDR3 in DNA: TGTGCCAGCAGCCTAGAGGGCGATCAGCCCCAGCATTTT.

The chain couples TRBV29-1 to TRBJ1-2; D call uncertain. This CDR3 is built from 13 residues. Germline values: CDR1 SQVTM, CDR2 ANQGSEA. Trimming took 7 bases from V and 8 from J, leaving 20 bases between them. The CDR3 DNA reads TGCAGCGGAACAGACGACGGGCGGAGGGGCTACACCTTC. It is translated as CSGTDDGRRGYTF.

This chain uses TRBV7-3 with TRBJ2-4, with 7 positions matching TRBD2. V gave up 1 base and J gave up 10 bases; unmatched junction bases: 4. Germline V CDR1 and CDR2: SGHTA, FQGTGA. The CDR3 runs to 13 residues. CDR3 DNA sequence: TGTGCCAGCAGCTTAAGCGCAGCGGGGATTCAGTACTTC. This translates into CASSLSAAGIQYF.

The chain recombines TRBV25-1 with TRBJ2-3; D possibly corresponds to TRBD2 (5 bases). The CDR3 is 16 amino acids. V was pared by 2 bases and J by 1 base, with 13 bases between. Germline loops: CDR1 MGHDK, CDR2 SYGVNS. Written as DNA, the CDR3 is TGTGCCAGCAGTGAAATTGGGCCGCGGGGCACAGATACGCAGTATTTT. Protein sequence: CASSEIGPRGTDTQYF.

This clone is a singleton in its sample. The genes are TRBV18 and TRBJ1-1; D remains ambiguous. V lost 5 bases, J lost 5 bases, and 9 bases lay in between. The CDR3 is 12 amino acids. The V gene's germline CDR1 is KGHSH and CDR2 LQKENI. The CDR3 DNA reads TGTGCCAGCTCAGGGGAGAGGACTGAAGCTTTCTTT. Its protein is CASSGERTEAFF.

This clone was counted a single time. V is TRBV10-3 and J is TRBJ2-7, with 7 bases that match TRBD1. This CDR3 region has 15 residues. Germline trimming cut 5 bases from V and 4 bases from J; bases unmatched to any gene: 11. CDR1 and CDR2 (germline): ENHRY, SYGVKD. The CDR3 here is CAISRQTTGQYEQYF. The CDR3 DNA follows: TGTGCCATCAGTCGACAAACGACAGGGCAGTACGAGCAGTACTTC.